This T cell receptor (beta chain) originates from a study of blood T cell repertoires in COVID-19. Study context: The study drew acute and convalescent COVID-19 samples from the United States, Italy and Spain. PBMCs, B-cell-depleted T cells, or T cells were the source of the cDNA or gDNA that made up the material.

V was pared by 0 bases and J by 7 bases, with 12 bases between. Germline values: CDR1 SGHAT, CDR2 FQNNGV. The CDR3 totals 14 residues. Source study methods: By means of reference gene primer amplification, nucleated cell counts were estimated. TCRdb keeps only in-frame clones here, not all; method: immunoSEQ multiplex PCR. V and J calls plus clone size are reproduced from that table; the DNA served to infer D and trimming. The table shows 7,500 to 8,500 clones, with approximately 88% occurring only once. The TCR sequence derives from a human donor with active COVID-19. The donor label of this sample is uncertain. Sequenced: peripheral blood. V is TRBV11-2 and J is TRBJ1-1, with a weak D call TRBD1 (5 bases). This chain's CDR3 is CASSLDRDLFEAFF. Written as DNA, the CDR3 is TGTGCCAGCAGCTTAGACAGGGACTTGTTTGAAGCTTTCTTT. The full variable domain, its missing parts supplied by reference TRBV11-2 and TRBJ1-1, is EAGVAQSPRYKIIEKRQSVAFWCNPISGHATLYWYQQILGQGPKLLIQFQNNGVVDDSQLPKDRFSAERLKGVDSTLKIQPAKLEDSAVYLCASSLDRDLFEAFFGQGTRLTVV.